This TCR beta chain was captured in a study of T-cell reconstitution after alpha-beta-depleted transplantation in children. Overall study results and limits: About two months after transplant, alpha-beta T cells reportedly came from several hundred expanded graft clones.

As it was prepared, the TCRbeta library received unique molecular identifiers. Each CDR3 protein gets one entry after TCRdb re-called the PCR reads with MiXCR. Of 200,000 to 250,000 distinct CDR3 sequences in the sample, about a quarter are singletons; the top ten hold less than 3.5%. The table lists this clonotype with a few counts. No antigen is known for it. The CDR3 consists of 18 residues. Trimming took 6 bases from V and 4 from J; bases not matched to a gene: 15. Germline values: CDR1 MNHEY, CDR2 SVGAGI. J is TRBJ1-2 and V is TRBV6-5, with 12 bases that match TRBD1. The specimen was PBMCs, collected before TCRalphabeta/CD19-depleted stem cell transplant. This sequence was found in a girl aged 2-10 years with Fanconi anemia, due to receive a stem cell transplant. The CDR3 DNA reads as TGTGCCAGCAGCTTGAGGCGGGACAGGGGGCTTCTACGCTATGGCTACACCTTC. Translated, it gives CASSLRRDRGLLRYGYTF.